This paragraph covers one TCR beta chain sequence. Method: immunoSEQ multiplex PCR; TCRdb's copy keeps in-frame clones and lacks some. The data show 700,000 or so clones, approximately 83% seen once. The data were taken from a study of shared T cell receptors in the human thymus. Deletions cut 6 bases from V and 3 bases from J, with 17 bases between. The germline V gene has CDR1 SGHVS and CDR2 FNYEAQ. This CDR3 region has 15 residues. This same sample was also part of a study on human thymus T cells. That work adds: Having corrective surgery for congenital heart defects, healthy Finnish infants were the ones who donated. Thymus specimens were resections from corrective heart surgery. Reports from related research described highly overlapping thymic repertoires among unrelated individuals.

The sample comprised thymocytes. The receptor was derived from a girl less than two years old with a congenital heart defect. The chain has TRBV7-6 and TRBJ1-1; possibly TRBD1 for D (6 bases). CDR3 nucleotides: TGTGCCAGCAGGTACACTACAGGGTGGGACACTGAAGCTTTCTTT. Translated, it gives CASRYTTGWDTEAFF.